Reported below is one TCR beta chain. The antigen remains undetermined. Using its own MiXCR run on the 5' RACE reads, TCRdb lists one record per CDR3 protein. The top ten hold approximately 22% of the sample, which has approximately 300,000 distinct CDR3 sequences, under 8.5% seen once. The record originates from a study of T-cell memory formation after mild COVID-19. V shed 10 bases and J shed 1 base, with 11 bases lying between them. Germline loops: CDR1 ENHRY, CDR2 SYGVKD. The CDR3 covers 13 residues. Study-level points and caveats: Whether day 37 second-wave clones are SARS-CoV-2-specific was not confirmed. Mostly located in CM and EM were contracting CD4+ clones, with contracting CD8+ clones located in EMRA. There was a balanced CD4/CD8 profile in clones contracting day 15 to 85, and later expanders leaned CD4+.

This TCR came from a man between 18 and 35 years old who had mild COVID-19 (a few samples of this study predate the infection). Cell type and time point are not known. The material sequenced was PBMCs or a T cell subset sorted from them (not recorded which). J is TRBJ2-1 and V is TRBV10-3; no clear D. The CDR3 nucleotides read TGTGCCACTCGGTATACGTCCTACAATGAGCAGTTCTTC. This gives the protein CATRYTSYNEQFF.